These T cell receptor beta chains were read from a single sample in a study of T cell responses to AZD1222 COVID-19 vaccine. Libraries were prepared by immunoSEQ multiplex PCR; TCRdb keeps only in-frame clonotypes and omits some of them. The repertoire includes 150,000 to 200,000 clones, roughly 85% of them detected once, and roughly 1.1% sits in the top ten. The sequencing here drew on peripheral blood, taken 28 days after the second AZD1222 dose. Receptors were obtained from an adult who received the AZD1222 COVID-19 vaccine. The CDR3 runs from the conserved cysteine through the conserved F or W. Each record gives: D gene, clone size, J gene, V gene, CDR3 DNA, CDR3 protein. D genes are given only for firm matches. Expanded clones get a size class; other rows say once, few or many, or leave the size out.

>TRBD1|.|TRBJ1-1|TRBV9
TGTGCCAGCAGCAAGACAGGGTTGAACACTGAAGCTTTCTTT
CASSKTGLNTEAFF
>TRBD1|.|TRBJ1-1|TRBV4-2
TGTGCCAGCAGCCTTGGGACAGGGGGCGACGCTTTCTTT
CASSLGTGGDAFF
>.|.|TRBJ1-6|TRBV12-3/TRBV12-4
TGTGCCAGCAGGAGGACTGATAATTCACCCCTCCACTTT
CASRRTDNSPLHF
>.|.|TRBJ2-2|TRBV30
TGTGCCTGGAGTGTACTTGGTTCGGCCACCGGGGAGCTGTTTTTT
CAWSVLGSATGELFF
>TRBD1|.|TRBJ1-4|TRBV19
TGTGCCAGTAGTAGGATCACCGGGACAGGGGGAGAAAAACTGTTTTTT
CASSRITGTGGEKLFF
>TRBD2|.|TRBJ2-5|TRBV5-4
TGTGCCAGCAGCTTCCCCACCGGGACTAGCGGCGGGGAGACCCAGTACTTC
CASSFPTGTSGGETQYF
>.|.|TRBJ2-1|TRBV4-3
TGCGCCAGCAGCCTCGCTAATTACAATGAGCAGTTCTTC
CASSLANYNEQFF
>.|.|TRBJ2-3|TRBV6-2/TRBV6-3
TGTGCCAGCAGCCCGCCCTATGCGGCCCGAGCGGGCACAGATACGCAGTATTTT
CASSPPYAARAGTDTQYF
>.|.|TRBJ1-3|TRBV19
TGTGCCAGTAGTATATCTAGAAGGAGCTCTGGAAACACCATATATTTT
CASSISRRSSGNTIYF
>TRBD1|.|TRBJ1-2|TRBV5-1
TGCGCCAGCAGCTTGGCCGGGACAGGAACTTATGGCTACACCTTC
CASSLAGTGTYGYTF
>.|.|TRBJ1-1|TRBV6-1
TGTGCCAGCAGTGAAAGGCCAGAATCAAACACTGAAGCTTTCTTT
CASSERPESNTEAFF
>TRBD1|.|TRBJ1-2|TRBV7-2
TGTGCCAGCAGCTTGGTTGACAGGGGGGGCTGCACCTTC
CASSLVDRGGCTF
>.|.|TRBJ2-7|TRBV27
TGTGCCAGCAGCTCTATGGGCGAGCAGTACTTC
CASSSMGEQYF
>.|.|TRBJ1-1|TRBV12-5
TGTGCTAGTGGACCCAGGGGTACCACTGAAGCTTTCTTT
CASGPRGTTEAFF
>.|.|TRBJ2-3|TRBV5-8
TGTGCCAGCAGCTTCCCCGCAGGGGCGCAGTATTTT
CASSFPAGAQYF
>TRBD2|.|TRBJ2-1|TRBV19
TGTGCCAGTACAAGCGGGGGCTCCTACAATGAGCAGTTCTTC
CASTSGGSYNEQFF
>.|few|TRBJ1-3|TRBV9
TGTGCCAGCAGCAAGGACTCTGGAAACACCATATATTTT
CASSKDSGNTIYF
>.|.|TRBJ2-7|TRBV3-1/TRBV3-2
TGTGCCAGCAGCCAAGCCAGCCTCGAGCAGTACTTC
CASSQASLEQYF
>.|.|TRBJ2-7|TRBV20-1
TGCAGTGCTAGAGATGCAGGTGAGCAGTACTTC
CSARDAGEQYF
>.|.|TRBJ1-1|TRBV6-5
TGTGCCAGCAGGTCCGACAGCTCTCCTGAAGCTTTCTTT
CASRSDSSPEAFF
>.|.|TRBJ2-2|TRBV2
TGTGCCAGCAGCGAGAGGGGAGGAAGGGCCGGGGAGCTGTTTTTT
CASSERGGRAGELFF
>.|.|TRBJ1-5|TRBV4-1
TGCGCCAGCAGCCCAGGTGAAAGTGTCAATCAGCCCCAGCATTTT
CASSPGESVNQPQHF
>.|.|TRBJ1-5|TRBV6-2/TRBV6-3
TGTGCCAGCAGTTACGGGTTGATGCCCCAGCATTTT
CASSYGLMPQHF
>.|.|TRBJ2-2|TRBV7-2
TGTGCCAGCAGCTTAAACGGGGAGCTGTTTTTT
CASSLNGELFF
>.|.|TRBJ1-2|TRBV19
TGTGCCAGTAGCGCCGGTTATGATGGCTACACCTTC
CASSAGYDGYTF
>TRBD1|.|TRBJ2-2|TRBV7-2
TGTGCCAGCAGCTTAAGTGTTGCAGGGGGCTTCACCGGGGAGCTGTTTTTT
CASSLSVAGGFTGELFF
>TRBD1|.|TRBJ1-1|TRBV5-5
TGTGCCAGCAGCTCAGGGGGCGTTGGCACTGAAGCTTTCTTT
CASSSGGVGTEAFF
>TRBD1|once|TRBJ1-2|TRBV3-1/TRBV3-2
TGTGCCAGCAGCCAACCACAGGGGCCTAACTATGGCTACACCTTC
CASSQPQGPNYGYTF
>.|.|TRBJ1-5|TRBV19
TGTGCCAGTAGTAAGATGCGGGATCGGAGTCAGCCCCAGCATTTT
CASSKMRDRSQPQHF
>.|.|TRBJ1-5|TRBV27
TGTGCCAGCAGTGCCCGCCCGGGAAATCAGCCCCAGCATTTT
CASSARPGNQPQHF
>TRBD1|few|TRBJ1-6|TRBV7-9
TGTGCCAGCAGCGTGACAGGGAATAATTCACCCCTCCACTTT
CASSVTGNNSPLHF
>TRBD1|.|TRBJ1-1|TRBV7-9
TGTGCCAGCAGGGGGGGACAGTTTAACACTGAAGCTTTCTTT
CASRGGQFNTEAFF
>.|.|TRBJ2-7|TRBV18
TGTGCCAGCTCCGCCCTCGGACTCACGGTGGGGGCCCACGAGCAGTACTTC
CASSALGLTVGAHEQYF
>.|.|TRBJ1-2|TRBV27
TGTGCCAGCAGCCCAACGGGGGTCTATGGCTACACCTTC
CASSPTGVYGYTF
>TRBD1|.|TRBJ2-7|TRBV19
TGTGCCAGTAGTATAGGACAGGGGGTCGCCTACGAGCAGTACTTC
CASSIGQGVAYEQYF
>.|few|TRBJ2-7|TRBV5-5
TGTGCCAGCAGCCCCCTAGGAGGCGAGCAGTACTTC
CASSPLGGEQYF
>.|.|TRBJ1-3|TRBV25-1
TGTGCCAGCAGTGATCCCCAGCGGCTCCCCATATATTTT
CASSDPQRLPIYF
>.|few|TRBJ2-5|TRBV5-6
TGTGCCAGCAGCAACAGTAGGAGTGGATGGACCCAGTACTTC
CASSNSRSGWTQYF
>.|.|TRBJ2-7|TRBV30
TGTGCCTGGAGTGCAGGGTATCAATACGAGCAGTACTTC
CAWSAGYQYEQYF
>TRBD1|.|TRBJ2-7|TRBV3-1/TRBV3-2
TGTGCCAGCAGCCAGAAACCCGGGACAGGGGTTTACGAGCAGTACTTC
CASSQKPGTGVYEQYF
>.|.|TRBJ2-3|TRBV5-4
TGTGCCAGCAGCTCGGGACCAGGCACAGATACGCAGTATTTT
CASSSGPGTDTQYF
>TRBD1|.|TRBJ2-5|TRBV2
TGTGCCAGCAGTACCGGGACAGGGGGCTTCGAGACCCAGTACTTC
CASSTGTGGFETQYF